Listed below are T cell receptor beta chains from one sample, sequenced in a study of blood T cell repertoires in COVID-19. The assay was immunoSEQ multiplex PCR, and TCRdb's table has in-frame clones only and misses some. The sample comprises 250,000 to 300,000 clones, roughly nine tenths of which are singletons, and about 12% rests with the top ten. Specimen: peripheral blood. Receptor source: a woman in her twenties or thirties with COVID-19, enrolled during active disease. CDR3s include the opening cysteine and the closing phenylalanine or tryptophan. A D gene is named only where the DNA matches it firmly. Expanded clones get a size class; other rows say once, few or many, or leave the size out.

d_gene	v_gene	abundance	j_gene	CDR3aa	CDR3nt
TRBD1	TRBV18	-	TRBJ2-7	CASSLHDPGQIFYEQYF	TGTGCCAGCTCACTCCACGACCCGGGACAGATTTTCTACGAGCAGTACTTC
TRBD2	TRBV7-8	-	TRBJ2-7	CASSFLERGYDYEQYF	TGTGCCAGCAGCTTTTTGGAGCGGGGGTATGACTACGAGCAGTACTTC
TRBD2	TRBV3-1/TRBV3-2	few	TRBJ2-5	CASSQLRGGGETQYF	TGTGCCAGCAGCCAGCTACGGGGGGGCGGGGAGACCCAGTACTTC
TRBD1	TRBV3-1/TRBV3-2	-	TRBJ1-2	CASSHMGQGNYGYTF	TGTGCCAGCAGCCACATGGGACAGGGGAACTATGGCTACACCTTC
TRBD2	TRBV27	-	TRBJ2-2	CASSPAGGPFGTGELFF	TGTGCCAGCAGTCCAGCGGGGGGGCCGTTTGGCACCGGGGAGCTGTTTTTT
TRBD1	TRBV18	-	TRBJ1-2	CASSYMGQDYGYTF	TGTGCCAGCTCATATATGGGACAGGACTATGGCTACACCTTC
TRBD2	TRBV7-6	once	TRBJ2-1	CASSSPVGTSVYNEQFF	TGTGCCAGCAGCTCCCCGGTAGGGACTAGCGTATACAATGAGCAGTTCTTC
-	TRBV20-1	-	TRBJ1-2	CSASGGNNYGYTF	TGCAGTGCTAGTGGAGGAAATAACTATGGCTACACCTTC
TRBD2	TRBV19	once	TRBJ2-1	CASSIVSSGGPLGQFF	TGTGCCAGTAGTATAGTTTCTAGCGGGGGGCCATTGGGGCAGTTCTTC
-	TRBV5-5	-	TRBJ2-3	CASSSSSSPDTQYF	TGTGCCAGCAGCTCAAGCTCTTCCCCAGATACGCAGTATTTT
-	TRBV2	-	TRBJ2-5	CATARGNQETQYF	TGTGCCACCGCGAGGGGGAACCAAGAGACCCAGTACTTC
TRBD1	TRBV5-1	-	TRBJ1-1	CASSFRQGKTEAFF	TGCGCCAGCAGCTTCCGACAGGGGAAGACTGAAGCTTTCTTT
-	TRBV21-1	-	TRBJ2-5	CASSNPRRGLQETQYF	TGTGCCAGCAGCAACCCCCGTCGGGGTCTGCAAGAGACCCAGTACTTC
-	TRBV5-1	-	TRBJ2-7	CASRSGAYEQYF	TGCGCCAGCAGGTCGGGAGCCTACGAGCAGTACTTC
-	TRBV6-5	-	TRBJ1-5	CASSSTGQPQHF	TGTGCCAGCAGTTCGACTGGACAGCCCCAGCATTTT
-	TRBV7-8	-	TRBJ1-1	CASSLAPSGSEAFF	TGTGCCAGCAGCTTAGCGCCTTCCGGGTCTGAAGCTTTCTTT
TRBD1	TRBV11-2	-	TRBJ2-1	CASSPPGTGGNEQFF	TGTGCCAGCAGCCCTCCCGGGACAGGGGGCAATGAGCAGTTCTTC
-	TRBV5-1	once	TRBJ1-1	CASSFTGGSTEAFF	TGCGCCAGCAGCTTTACGGGGGGGTCCACTGAAGCTTTCTTT
TRBD1	TRBV18	-	TRBJ1-2	CASSWDRGDYGYTF	TGTGCCAGCTCTTGGGACAGGGGCGACTATGGCTACACCTTC
TRBD1	TRBV5-4	-	TRBJ1-1	CASSWRDRGFMNTEAFF	TGTGCCAGCAGCTGGAGGGACAGGGGGTTCATGAACACTGAAGCTTTCTTT
-	TRBV11-3	once	TRBJ2-3	CASSSLLADTQYF	TGTGCCAGCAGCTCTCTCCTAGCGGATACGCAGTATTTT
-	TRBV6-5	-	TRBJ1-6	CASSYEPGRRSSPLHF	TGTGCCAGCAGTTACGAGCCAGGGAGGAGGAGTTCACCCCTCCACTTT
TRBD1	TRBV5-1	-	TRBJ2-3	CASSLPRDSSGTDTQYF	TGCGCCAGCAGCTTGCCCCGGGACAGCTCGGGCACAGATACGCAGTATTTT
-	TRBV28	-	TRBJ1-2	CASSVTSGRYYGYTF	TGTGCCAGCAGCGTAACCTCCGGGAGGTACTATGGCTACACCTTC
-	TRBV4-1	-	TRBJ2-1	CASSPQGYDEQFF	TGCGCCAGCAGCCCCCAGGGTTACGATGAGCAGTTCTTC
-	TRBV4-1	-	TRBJ2-3	CASSQSSGTRTDTQYF	TGCGCCAGCAGCCAATCATCCGGGACTCGCACAGATACGCAGTATTTT
-	TRBV27	few	TRBJ1-2	CASSLSGGDGYGYTF	TGTGCCAGCAGTTTATCGGGGGGGGACGGCTATGGCTACACCTTC
-	TRBV3-1/TRBV3-2	-	TRBJ1-5	CASSQNLDQPQHF	TGTGCCAGCAGCCAAAATCTTGATCAGCCCCAGCATTTT
TRBD1	TRBV10-3	-	TRBJ2-7	CAISPTGEQYF	TGTGCCATCAGCCCGACAGGGGAACAGTACTTC
-	TRBV7-9	-	TRBJ1-2	CASSPDNGYTF	TGTGCCAGCAGCCCTGACAATGGCTACACCTTC
TRBD1	TRBV7-6	-	TRBJ1-3	CASSAFGQASGNTIYF	TGTGCCAGCAGCGCTTTCGGACAGGCATCTGGAAACACCATATATTTT
TRBD1	TRBV11-2	-	TRBJ2-7	CASSLGQGGYEQYF	TGTGCCAGCAGCTTGGGACAGGGAGGTTACGAGCAGTACTTC
TRBD2	TRBV18	many	TRBJ2-1	CASSPLLAGGPYNEQFF	TGTGCCAGCTCACCACTCCTAGCGGGGGGACCATACAATGAGCAGTTCTTC
-	TRBV10-2	-	TRBJ1-6	CASRSGGGGNSPLHF	TGCGCCAGCAGGTCGGGGGGCGGTGGCAATTCACCCCTCCACTTT
TRBD2	TRBV5-1	-	TRBJ2-2	CASSLVFSGGANTGELFF	TGCGCCAGCAGCTTGGTGTTTAGCGGGGGAGCGAACACCGGGGAGCTGTTTTTT
TRBD2	TRBV18	-	TRBJ2-5	CASSPTLSGGDSGTQYF	TGTGCCAGCTCACCCACCCTTAGCGGGGGTGACTCGGGGACCCAGTACTTC
-	TRBV11-2	-	TRBJ1-4	CASRPAGRSGEKLFF	TGTGCCAGCAGACCAGCCGGGAGGAGTGGTGAAAAACTGTTTTTT
TRBD2	TRBV5-5	-	TRBJ2-3	CASSILRGSSTDTQYF	TGTGCCAGCAGCATCCTGCGGGGGAGCAGCACAGATACGCAGTATTTT
TRBD1	TRBV25-1	few	TRBJ1-2	CASSWDRGGYTF	TGTGCCAGCAGCTGGGACAGGGGGGGCTACACCTTC
TRBD1	TRBV11-1	-	TRBJ2-2	CASSQGQGKAGELFF	TGTGCCAGCAGCCAAGGACAGGGAAAGGCCGGGGAGCTGTTTTTT
TRBD1	TRBV7-8	-	TRBJ1-5	CASSLWDRGNQPQHF	TGTGCCAGCAGCTTATGGGACAGGGGGAATCAGCCCCAGCATTTT
-	TRBV2	-	TRBJ2-7	CASRDLSQGEQYF	TGTGCCAGCAGAGACCTCAGCCAGGGCGAGCAGTACTTC
-	TRBV30	-	TRBJ2-2	CAWSVPWTGKTGELFF	TGTGCCTGGAGTGTACCTTGGACGGGAAAGACCGGGGAGCTGTTTTTT
-	TRBV30	-	TRBJ2-7	CAWSAQHHYQSYEQYF	TGTGCCTGGAGTGCCCAACACCACTATCAGTCCTACGAGCAGTACTTC
TRBD1	TRBV11-3	-	TRBJ2-7	CASSPGQGLSYEQYF	TGTGCCAGCAGCCCCGGACAGGGGCTCTCCTACGAGCAGTACTTC
-	TRBV3-1/TRBV3-2	-	TRBJ1-2	CASSLRRPGRYGYTF	TGTGCCAGCAGCCTCAGACGGCCAGGCCGATATGGCTACACCTTC
-	TRBV19	few	TRBJ1-5	CASSMSDYSNQPQHF	TGTGCCAGTAGTATGTCAGATTATAGCAATCAGCCCCAGCATTTT
-	TRBV5-5	-	TRBJ1-1	CASSYRDTQEAFF	TGTGCCAGCAGCTACCGGGACACCCAGGAAGCTTTCTTT
TRBD1	TRBV5-5	-	TRBJ1-2	CASSFGQGEGYTF	TGTGCCAGCAGCTTTGGACAGGGGGAAGGCTACACCTTC
-	TRBV12-3/TRBV12-4	-	TRBJ1-3	CASTVSSGNTIYF	TGTGCCAGCACGGTTTCTTCTGGAAACACCATATATTTT
-	TRBV5-1	-	TRBJ1-4	CASSWDSKGEKLFF	TGCGCCAGCAGCTGGGACTCTAAGGGTGAAAAACTGTTTTTT
TRBD1	TRBV19	-	TRBJ2-7	CASSIGTGGYEQYF	TGTGCCAGTAGTATCGGGACAGGTGGCTACGAGCAGTACTTC
-	TRBV4-1	-	TRBJ1-1	CASSQDPFTEAFF	TGCGCCAGCAGCCAAGATCCCTTCACTGAAGCTTTCTTT
TRBD2	TRBV5-4	-	TRBJ2-7	CASSGTSNSYEQYF	TGTGCCAGCAGTGGGACTAGCAATTCCTACGAGCAGTACTTC
TRBD1	TRBV4-2	-	TRBJ2-7	CASSPNRGSLEQYF	TGTGCCAGCAGCCCTAACAGGGGTTCGCTCGAGCAGTACTTC
-	TRBV4-1	-	TRBJ2-6	CASSQGPQGRWGANVLTF	TGCGCCAGCAGCCAGGGCCCACAAGGCAGGTGGGGGGCCAACGTCCTGACTTTC
-	TRBV7-6	-	TRBJ1-1	CASSPGGEAFF	TGTGCCAGCAGCCCCGGGGGTGAAGCTTTCTTT
-	TRBV10-3	-	TRBJ1-6	CAISLRPRDNSPLHF	TGTGCCATCAGCCTCAGACCCAGGGATAATTCACCCCTCCACTTT